The rows below give T cell receptor beta chains drawn from one sample of a study of cytomegalovirus exposure and HLA in healthy donors. TCRdb's copy holds only in-frame clones and misses some; the assay was immunoSEQ multiplex PCR. Across about 120,000 clones, the top ten clones capture roughly 3.5% of the sample. Sequences were obtained from PBMCs. Receptors were obtained from a young man in good health and CMV-seronegative. CDR3s include the opening cysteine and the closing phenylalanine or tryptophan. The order of the fields is J gene, D gene, V gene, CDR3 protein, CDR3 DNA. D genes are given only for firm matches.

>TRBJ2-4|NA|TRBV6-5
CASRATGLNIQYF
TGTGCCAGCAGGGCAACAGGGTTAAACATTCAGTACTTC
>TRBJ2-7|NA|TRBV28
CASTETHITEQYF
TGTGCCAGCACAGAGACACACATAACCGAGCAGTACTTC
>TRBJ1-2|NA|TRBV27
CASSFQPRGFSYTF
TGTGCCAGCAGTTTCCAGCCTAGGGGTTTTAGCTACACCTTC
>TRBJ2-7|TRBD1|TRBV19
CASSATGTGDSYEQYF
TGTGCCAGTAGTGCCACTGGGACAGGGGATTCCTACGAGCAGTACTTC
>TRBJ1-1|NA|TRBV7-8
CASTANLRDAFF
TGTGCCAGCACCGCCAACCTCCGAGATGCTTTCTTT
>TRBJ2-7|NA|TRBV19
CASSSYKDGLYYEQYF
TGTGCCAGTAGCAGTTACAAGGACGGACTCTACTACGAGCAGTACTTC
>TRBJ2-3|NA|TRBV28
CASSPRIGVTDTQYF
TGTGCCAGCAGCCCCCGAATAGGGGTAACAGATACGCAGTATTTT
>TRBJ1-1|NA|TRBV7-8
CASSLEPIPGVRTEAFF
TGTGCCAGCAGCTTAGAACCAATACCCGGGGTACGCACTGAAGCTTTCTTT
>TRBJ1-1|NA|TRBV5-4
CASSLRGTMNTEAFF
TGTGCCAGCAGCTTGAGGGGGACTATGAACACTGAAGCTTTCTTT
>TRBJ2-6|NA|TRBV6-1
CASSDRLSGANVLTF
TGTGCCAGCAGTGACAGACTTTCTGGGGCCAACGTCCTGACTTTC
>TRBJ1-1|NA|TRBV29-1
CSALRRTEAFF
TGCAGCGCCCTTAGGAGAACTGAAGCTTTCTTT
>TRBJ1-2|NA|TRBV2
CASSRDDYGYTF
TGTGCCAGCTCCAGGGATGACTATGGCTACACCTTC
>TRBJ1-1|NA|TRBV7-9
CASSLGRGEAFF
TGTGCCAGCAGCCTGGGAAGGGGTGAAGCTTTCTTT
>TRBJ2-7|TRBD2|TRBV5-1
CASSLARSGAPDEQYF
TGCGCCAGCAGCTTGGCCCGCAGCGGGGCTCCGGACGAGCAGTACTTC
>TRBJ1-2|NA|TRBV6-1
CASSVVRLLLNYGYTF
TGTGCCAGCAGTGTCGTCCGGTTACTCCTTAACTATGGCTACACCTTC
>TRBJ1-4|NA|TRBV10-2
CASRDGGINEKLFF
TGCGCCAGCAGGGACGGGGGGATTAATGAAAAACTGTTTTTT
>TRBJ1-2|TRBD1|TRBV7-8
CASSLYRGYYGYTF
TGTGCCAGCAGCTTATACAGGGGGTATTATGGCTACACCTTC
>TRBJ1-2|NA|TRBV7-2
CASSLGVTENYGYTF
TGTGCCAGCAGCTTAGGGGTGACAGAGAACTATGGCTACACCTTC
>TRBJ1-4|TRBD1|TRBV5-1
CASSLFTGDFTNEKLFF
TGCGCCAGCAGCTTATTTACAGGGGATTTTACTAATGAAAAACTGTTTTTT
>TRBJ2-4|TRBD2|TRBV4-1
CASSQGESRGRLKNIQYF
TGCGCCAGCAGCCAAGGAGAATCCCGCGGGAGACTCAAAAACATTCAGTACTTC
>TRBJ1-1|NA|TRBV5-1
CASSFTGNTEAFF
TGCGCCAGCAGCTTTACAGGTAACACTGAAGCTTTCTTT
>TRBJ2-6|NA|TRBV7-7
CASGTGLSGANVLTF
TGTGCTAGCGGGACAGGACTCTCTGGGGCCAACGTCCTGACTTTC
>TRBJ2-7|TRBD1|TRBV5-1
CASSLRTGASYEQYF
TGCGCCAGCAGCTTAAGGACAGGGGCTTCCTACGAGCAGTACTTC
>TRBJ1-5|TRBD1|TRBV19
CASSMGGGQGPNQPQHF
TGTGCCAGTAGTATGGGGGGAGGACAGGGCCCTAATCAGCCCCAGCATTTT
>TRBJ2-7|TRBD1|TRBV6-1
CASSATGGPYEQYF
TGTGCCAGCAGTGCGACAGGGGGGCCTTACGAGCAGTACTTC
>TRBJ2-5|TRBD2|TRBV28
CASRVAGQETQYF
TGTGCCAGCAGAGTAGCGGGGCAAGAGACCCAGTACTTC
>TRBJ1-5|NA|TRBV28
CASRLQGNQPQHF
TGTGCCAGCAGGCTACAGGGAAATCAGCCCCAGCATTTT
>TRBJ1-1|NA|TRBV6-1
CASLRPEVLTTEAFF
TGTGCCAGCCTTCGACCGGAGGTCCTGACCACTGAAGCTTTCTTT
>TRBJ2-2|NA|TRBV7-7
CASSLGAPNTGELFF
TGTGCTAGCAGCTTAGGGGCCCCGAACACCGGGGAGCTGTTTTTT
>TRBJ2-3|NA|TRBV7-2
CASSLRPTSTYLWDTQYF
TGTGCCAGCAGCTTACGCCCTACTAGTACGTATCTCTGGGATACGCAGTATTTT
>TRBJ1-2|TRBD1|TRBV7-8
CASSSGQGGYGYTF
TGTGCCAGCAGCTCGGGACAGGGGGGCTATGGCTACACCTTC
>TRBJ1-5|NA|TRBV6-5
CASRISPGTGQPQHF
TGTGCCAGCCGAATTAGCCCAGGGACTGGGCAGCCCCAGCATTTT
>TRBJ1-2|TRBD1|TRBV6-5
CASSSHGQGGGYTF
TGTGCCAGCAGTTCCCACGGACAGGGGGGCGGCTACACCTTC
>TRBJ1-3|NA|TRBV7-6
CASSPLGGTNTIYF
TGTGCCAGCAGCCCTCTTGGGGGGACGAACACCATATATTTT
>TRBJ1-2|NA|TRBV5-4
CASSGSYGYTF
TGTGCCAGCAGTGGGAGCTATGGCTACACCTTC
>TRBJ1-2|NA|TRBV9
CASSAFPSGGRNGYTF
TGTGCCAGCAGCGCCTTCCCGTCGGGGGGGCGAAATGGCTACACCTTC
>TRBJ1-3|NA|TRBV10-2
CASSDGGSGNTIYF
TGCGCCAGCAGTGATGGCGGATCTGGAAACACCATATATTTT
>TRBJ2-7|TRBD1|TRBV7-8
CASSVWSRDRVYEQYF
TGTGCCAGCAGCGTCTGGAGCCGGGACAGGGTCTACGAGCAGTACTTC
>TRBJ2-1|NA|TRBV28
CASRSYNEQFF
TGTGCCAGCAGGTCTTACAATGAGCAGTTCTTC
>TRBJ2-7|TRBD2|TRBV27
CASSSSGLGAVEQYF
TGTGCCAGCAGCTCCTCGGGACTAGGGGCGGTCGAGCAGTACTTC
>TRBJ2-7|TRBD1|TRBV10-1
CASNFPGTAAYEQYF
TGCGCCAGCAATTTTCCCGGGACAGCAGCCTACGAGCAGTACTTC
>TRBJ2-1|TRBD2|TRBV15
CATSRVRGVWNEQFF
TGTGCCACCAGCAGAGTGCGGGGGGTGTGGAATGAGCAGTTCTTC
>TRBJ1-2|TRBD1|TRBV6-5
CASSYHGQANYGYTF
TGTGCCAGCAGTTACCACGGACAGGCTAACTATGGCTACACCTTC